This T cell receptor beta chain came from a study of shared clonotypes between healthy human individuals. Whole-study findings and limits: The low donor count limited represented genetic and exposure-history diversity.

Generated by immunoSEQ multiplex PCR, the TCRdb table keeps only in-frame clones and is missing some. The repertoire has 1.4 million or so clones, 97% to 99% of them found once; the top ten carry roughly 0.35%. For this clone: Its antigen is not identified.

The germline gives CDR1 SEHNR, CDR2 FQNEAQ (reference sequence). CDR3 length: 19 residues. Trimming removed 6 bases from V and 2 bases from J; junction bases left unmatched: 12. The clonotype originates from a man aged 30 to 45 in good health. The sample taken for sequencing was naive CD4+ T cells sorted from blood. Documented subset: CD45RA+ positively selected. The V gene is TRBV7-9, the J gene TRBJ2-1, with 14 bases lining up with TRBD2. In DNA, the CDR3 is TGTGCCAGCAGACGACTCCAGACTAGCGGGAGGGAGACCTACAATGAGCAGTTCTTC. This gives the protein CASRRLQTSGRETYNEQFF. Full variable domain (remainder filled in from reference TRBV7-9 and TRBJ2-1): DTGVSQNPRHKITKRGQNVTFRCDPISEHNRLYWYRQTLGQGPEFLTYFQNEAQLEKSRLLSDRFSAERPKGSFSTLEIQRTEQGDSAMYLCASRRLQTSGRETYNEQFFGPGTRLTVL.